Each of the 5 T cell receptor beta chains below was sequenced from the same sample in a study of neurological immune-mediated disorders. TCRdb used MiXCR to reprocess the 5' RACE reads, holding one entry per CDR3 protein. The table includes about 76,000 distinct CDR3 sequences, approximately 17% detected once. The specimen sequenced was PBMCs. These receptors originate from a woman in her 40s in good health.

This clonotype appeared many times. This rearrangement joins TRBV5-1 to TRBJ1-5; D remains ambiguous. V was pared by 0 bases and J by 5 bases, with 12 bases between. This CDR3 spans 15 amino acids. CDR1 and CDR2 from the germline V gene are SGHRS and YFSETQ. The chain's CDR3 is CASSLEGRGDQPQHF. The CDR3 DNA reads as TGCGCCAGCAGCTTGGAAGGGAGAGGCGATCAGCCCCAGCATTTT.

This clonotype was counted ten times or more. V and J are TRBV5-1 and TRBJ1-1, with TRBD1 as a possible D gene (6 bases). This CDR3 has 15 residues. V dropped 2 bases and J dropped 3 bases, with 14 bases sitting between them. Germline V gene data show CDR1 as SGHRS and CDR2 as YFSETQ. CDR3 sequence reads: CASSLGSRGDTEAFF. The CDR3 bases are TGCGCCAGCAGCTTAGGTTCCAGGGGTGACACTGAAGCTTTCTTT.

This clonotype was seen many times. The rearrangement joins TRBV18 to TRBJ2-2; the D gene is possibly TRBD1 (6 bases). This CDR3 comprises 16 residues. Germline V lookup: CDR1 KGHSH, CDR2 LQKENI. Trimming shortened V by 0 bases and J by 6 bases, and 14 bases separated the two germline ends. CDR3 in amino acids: CASSPPPSDRSGELFF. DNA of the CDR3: TGTGCCAGCTCACCACCTCCTTCGGACAGATCCGGGGAGCTGTTTTTT.

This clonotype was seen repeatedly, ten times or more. The CDR3 protein is CASSSGQGERGYTF. CDR3 nucleotides: TGTGCCAGCAGTTCCGGACAGGGGGAACGTGGCTACACCTTC. V is TRBV6-5 and J is TRBJ1-2; 10 bases fit TRBD1. The CDR3 has 14 amino acids. Germline V gene lookup returns CDR1 MNHEY and CDR2 SVGAGI. V shed 4 bases and J 7 bases; nucleotides not matched to a gene: 6.

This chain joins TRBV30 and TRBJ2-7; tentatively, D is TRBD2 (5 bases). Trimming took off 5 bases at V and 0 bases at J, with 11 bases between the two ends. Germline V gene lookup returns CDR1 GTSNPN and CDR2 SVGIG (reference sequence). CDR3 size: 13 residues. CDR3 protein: CAWGLSDSYEQYF. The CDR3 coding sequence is TGTGCCTGGGGACTGAGCGACTCCTACGAGCAGTACTTC.